Listed below are T cell receptor beta chains from one sample, sequenced in a study of shared clonotypes between healthy human individuals. The data were produced by immunoSEQ multiplex PCR, yet TCRdb's version contains in-frame clones alone and is incomplete. Among hundreds of thousands of clones listed, around 67% were seen once. The sequencing sample was made of memory CD4+ T cells sorted from blood. The source of these receptors is a woman between 25 and 40 years old in good health. The conserved cysteine and the conserved F or W are not part of the CDR3 here.

CDR3aa,j_gene,v_gene
ASSPRTAYQETQY,TRBJ2-5,TRBV18
ASSELKQGRQEQY,TRBJ2-7,TRBV25-1
ASRTGPDTQY,TRBJ2-3,TRBV2
AIIDYEQY,TRBJ2-7,TRBV21-1
ASSYSIKGNQPQH,TRBJ1-5,TRBV6-5
ASSTGPIGNTGELF,TRBJ2-2,TRBV4-1
ASSSGVQETQY,TRBJ2-5,TRBV9
ASSYRDRVNEQY,TRBJ2-7,TRBV19
ASSSRGIFYGYT,TRBJ1-2,TRBV11-2
ASSGPPRPGQGPYEQY,TRBJ2-7,TRBV25-1
ASSQLAGRIPGELF,TRBJ2-2,TRBV4-2
ASSSTSTEAF,TRBJ1-1,TRBV6-6
ASSLAGASGSSYNEQF,TRBJ2-1,TRBV7-8
ASSLGTSETQY,TRBJ2-5,TRBV7-9
SVEVPISAGGPYNEQF,TRBJ2-1,TRBV29-1
ASSLTGTDHSFGANVLT,TRBJ2-6,TRBV7-3
ASSEASDSYEQY,TRBJ2-7,TRBV6-1
ASKPGDPSGNTIY,TRBJ1-3,TRBV28
ASSQVWVAGTYEQY,NA,TRBV4-1
ASSQEVGGRTQY,TRBJ2-3,TRBV4-2
ASSLAGAPYEQY,TRBJ2-7,TRBV7-2
ASSDTGEYSNQPQH,TRBJ1-5,TRBV2
ASSYGTSDTDTQY,TRBJ2-3,TRBV28
ASSSPRGGSPSYEQY,TRBJ2-7,TRBV27
ASSPGQAGGNGELF,TRBJ2-2,TRBV19
ASSWRLAGGTDTQY,TRBJ2-3,TRBV11-2
ASTFRPGGFNTEAF,TRBJ1-1,TRBV28
ASSLTSAGGREQF,TRBJ2-1,TRBV7-3
ASSRRGPPNTGELF,TRBJ2-2,TRBV14
ASSSTGTGGTDTQY,TRBJ2-3,TRBV28
ASSHGGGEAF,TRBJ1-1,TRBV27
AVVAGGEKLF,TRBJ1-4,TRBV7-9
SVGTISSTDTQY,TRBJ2-3,TRBV29-1
ASGRDTMNTEAF,TRBJ1-1,TRBV30
ASSVLEKLF,TRBJ1-4,TRBV6-1
ASRSDGGTETQY,TRBJ2-5,TRBV2